The source of this TCR beta chain is a study of control samples from healthy donors and cancer patients (dated by TCRdb to between 2020 and 2021). On this clone itself: What antigen it recognizes has not been identified. No per-base quality is available; no much larger clone lies one base away. The same CDR3 also results from other DNA sequences found in this sample.

Libraries came from the immunoSEQ multiplex PCR assay. The table was pulled from immuneACCESS by TCRdb, which kept in-frame rearrangements only. Such tables lose some clones; where checked, under half of the loss comes from unresolved V genes, and the rest has no known cause. The sample data list some 70,000 clones, and approximately 86% of these were observed just once. The ten largest clones take up 15% to 17% of the sample. V loses 0 bases of germline sequence and J loses 0 bases, and the interval between the two ends is 9 bases. The CDR3, from cysteine to phenylalanine, totals 16 residues. Only the CDR3 DNA is retained, 48 bases long and in frame from the first base. The germline V gene gives CDR1 as LGHNA and CDR2 as YSLEER.

The sequenced sample consisted of blood. The sequence was obtained from a man aged 60 to 69 in good health. The chain uses TRBV4-3 and TRBJ1-3, with the identity of the D gene unclear. The DNA is as follows: TGCGCCAGCAGCCAAGAAAGACTTATCTCTGGAAACACCATATATTTT. Translated, it gives CASSQERLISGNTIYF.